This TCR beta chain was recorded in a study of regulatory T cells in long-lasting Graves disease. Findings of the study overall: Newly diagnosed disease favored TRBV20-1 and TRBJ2-1 over persistent disease. Authors noted too few samples as a limitation.

Turning to this clonotype: The antigen is not known.

In building TCR beta libraries, iRepertoire HTBI primers were used together with Arm-PCR of CDR3 regions. Each CDR3 protein is one row after TCRdb ran MiXCR on the multiplex PCR reads. The repertoire holds 300,000 to 500,000 distinct CDR3 sequences, with around 21% as singletons. CDR1 and CDR2 (germline): DFQATT, SNEGSKA (reference sequence). Between the trimmed V and J ends, which lost 1 base and 5 bases, there was a span of 12 bases. CDR3 length: 15 amino acids. Documented time point: persistent/refractory GD, antithyroid drugs over 5 years with positive TRAb. From PBMCs, RNA was extracted and then used to make the TCR library.

The clonotype originates from a female donor with Graves disease. The input for sequencing was peripheral blood mononuclear cells (PBMCs), taken when the disease was refractory, from a patient treated with antithyroid drugs. The chain couples TRBV20-1 to TRBJ1-6; tentatively, D is TRBD1 (6 bases). The CDR3 sequence: CSARGRGADNSPLHF. DNA of the CDR3: TGCAGTGCTAGAGGGAGGGGGGCGGATAATTCACCCCTCCACTTT.